Below are 19 T cell receptor beta chains sequenced from a single sample in a study of T-cell memory formation after mild COVID-19. TCRdb fed the 5' RACE reads into MiXCR, producing one record per CDR3 protein. The repertoire consists of 90,000 to 120,000 distinct CDR3 sequences, with 14% occurring once and the leading ten covering under 45%. The sequencing input was PBMCs or a T cell subset sorted from them (not recorded which). These receptors all stem from a man between 18 and 35 years old who had mild COVID-19 (a few samples of this study predate the infection). Cell type and time point are not known.

This clonotype was recorded a few times. V usage is TRBV25-1 and J usage is TRBJ2-2, with D maybe TRBD2 (6 bases). Germline-derived CDR1 and CDR2 are MGHDK and SYGVNS. The CDR3 runs to 14 residues. The V and J ends lost 7 bases and 4 bases respectively, with 13 bases between them. The CDR3 loop is CASTPSAGTGELFF. The CDR3 nucleotides are TGTGCCAGCACGCCTAGCGCTGGCACCGGGGAGCTGTTTTTT.

The CDR3 sequence: CASIASRGKSSYEQYV. The CDR3 nucleotides are TGTGCCAGCATAGCTAGCAGGGGCAAAAGCTCCTACGAGCAGTACGTC. This chain links TRBV9 with TRBJ2-7; tentative D call: TRBD1 (6 bases). This CDR3 comprises 16 residues. The germline V gene encodes CDR1 SGDLS and CDR2 YYNGEE. Trimming stripped 6 bases from V and 0 bases from J, with 19 bases between.

This clonotype was seen more than once but under ten times. This rearrangement joins TRBV9 to TRBJ2-1; TRBD2 agrees at 8 bases. V shed 0 bases, J shed 8 bases, and the junction held 7 bases outside the gene matches. The CDR3 loop spans 15 amino acids. Per germline, CDR1 SGDLS and CDR2 YYNGEE. The CDR3 nucleotides are TGTGCCAGCAGCGTAGAAACGGGGGGGCCCTATGAGCAGTTCTTC. It encodes CASSVETGGPYEQFF.

This clonotype has at least ten counts. This sequence joins TRBV4-1 and TRBJ2-3; D is perhaps TRBD2 (5 bases). Looked up from germline, CDR1 is MGHRA and CDR2 is YSYEKL. Deletions cut 1 base from V and 1 base from J, with 9 bases between. The CDR3 extends over 15 amino acids. CDR3 protein: CASSQVSEGTDTQYF. CDR3 bases: TGCGCCAGCAGCCAAGTTAGCGAGGGCACAGATACGCAGTATTTT.

The genes are TRBV10-2 and TRBJ2-5; 7 positions agree with TRBD1. Germline V gene sequence: CDR1 WSHSY, CDR2 SAAADI. With V trimmed by 8 bases and J by 5 bases, 11 bases remained unmatched. This CDR3 comprises 14 residues. In DNA, the CDR3 is TGCGCCAGCGCCGGTCCAGGGGGTTCGGAGACCCAGTACTTC. It specifies CASAGPGGSETQYF.

This clonotype was recorded many times. The gene calls are TRBV19 and TRBJ1-5; no reliable D call. CDR3 length: 15 amino acids. Trimming removed 2 bases at V and 6 bases at J, with 14 bases between. CDR1 is LNHDA, CDR2 SQIVND, per germline (reference sequence). CDR3 coding DNA: TGTGCCAGTAGTATAACCCCGAGCCCTACTCAGCCCCAGCATTTT. Translating it yields CASSITPSPTQPQHF.

A few counts support this clonotype. The chain joins TRBV27 to TRBJ1-6; D uncertain. This CDR3 has 15 residues. V was cut by 2 bases and J by 6 bases, with 11 bases left in between. The germline CDR1 and CDR2 sequences are MNHEY and SMNVEV (reference sequence). CDR3 nucleotide sequence: TGTGCCAGCAGTTTACCGCCCGGCCCTAATTCACCCCTCCACTTT. Translating gives CASSLPPGPNSPLHF.

The rearrangement links TRBV13 to TRBJ1-6, with D unresolved. V gave up 0 bases and J gave up 7 bases, with 7 bases separating them. The CDR3 loop spans 14 amino acids. Germline V lookup: CDR1 PRHDT, CDR2 FYEKMQ (reference sequence). For the CDR3, the DNA is TGTGCCAGCAGCTTAGGCGGTGGGAATTCACCCCTCCACTTT. Protein sequence: CASSLGGGNSPLHF.

The gene calls are TRBV7-2 and TRBJ1-2; the match to TRBD1 covers 7 bases. J gave up 1 base and V 1 base, and 9 bases lay outside the gene matches. The germline V gene encodes CDR1 SGHTA and CDR2 FQGNSA. This CDR3 has 17 residues. CDR3 in DNA: TGTGCCAGCAGCTTAGACGGCCTACAGGGGTTTAACTATGGCTACACCTTC. Residues: CASSLDGLQGFNYGYTF.

V usage is TRBV15 and J usage is TRBJ1-1; no firm D call. V lost 2 bases and J lost 8, with 12 bases in between. In germline, CDR1 is LNHNV, CDR2 YYDKDF (reference sequence). This CDR3 spans 13 amino acids. The DNA of the CDR3 is TGTGCCACCAGCAGACCCCTTTTCGGCGAAGCTTTCTTT. This translates into CATSRPLFGEAFF. The full variable domain, with the rest looked up from reference TRBV15 and TRBJ1-1, is DAMVIQNPRYQVTQFGKPVTLSCSQTLNHNVMYWYQQKSSQAPKLLFHYYDKDFNNEADTPDNFQSRRPNTSFCFLDIRSPGLGDTAMYLCATSRPLFGEAFFGQGTRLTVV.

This clonotype has only a few counts. The rearrangement uses TRBV6-6 and TRBJ2-2; either TRBD1 or TRBD2 may fit D (5 bases each). The CDR3 length is 14 residues. Trimming took 5 bases from V and 4 from J, leaving 11 bases between them. Per germline, CDR1 MNHNY and CDR2 SVGAGI (reference sequence). CDR3 protein: CASSPRAGTGELFF. CDR3 in DNA: TGTGCCAGCAGTCCCAGGGCGGGCACCGGGGAGCTGTTTTTT.

This clonotype was counted many times. The chain recombines TRBV12-3 or TRBV12-4 with TRBJ2-2, with 8 bases identical to TRBD2. The CDR3 covers 14 residues. V gave up 7 bases and J gave up 8 bases; unmatched junction bases: 9. The CDR3 nucleotides read TGTGCCAGCACCGCGGGACTAGGGATTGGGGAGCTGTTTTTT. Its translation is CASTAGLGIGELFF.

This clonotype was seen a handful of times. The chain carries TRBV2 and TRBJ1-1; D ambiguous. Germline V gene sequence: CDR1 SNHLY, CDR2 FYNNEI. This CDR3 has 12 residues. Trimming removed 6 bases at V and 0 bases at J, with 5 bases between. This CDR3 reads CASSGLNTEAFF. CDR3 nucleotide sequence: TGTGCCAGCAGCGGGCTGAACACTGAAGCTTTCTTT. The complete variable domain, with remaining parts taken from reference TRBV2 and TRBJ1-1, reads EPEVTQTPSHQVTQMGQEVILRCVPISNHLYFYWYRQILGQKVEFLVSFYNNEISEKSEIFDDQFSVERPDGSNFTLKIRSTKLEDSAMYFCASSGLNTEAFFGQGTRLTVV.

This clonotype was detected ten times or more. For the CDR3, the DNA is TGCGCCAGCAGCCACGACAGGGGGCGGTCCCGCAATGAGCAGTTCTTC. Its translation is CASSHDRGRSRNEQFF. The chain uses TRBV4-1 and TRBJ2-1; 10 bases line up with TRBD1. This CDR3 contains 16 residues. Germline trimming cut 3 bases from V and 6 bases from J; bases unmatched to any gene: 8. Germline CDR1 MGHRA, CDR2 YSYEKL.

The CDR3 DNA is TGTGCCAGCCGCACTCAGGGTTTCAATCAGCCCCAGCATTTT. It translates to CASRTQGFNQPQHF. The chain uses TRBV6-5 and TRBJ1-5, with D maybe TRBD1 (5 bases). The CDR3 length is 14 residues. Germline V gene sequence: CDR1 MNHEY, CDR2 SVGAGI. The V gene lost 8 bases and the J gene lost 3 bases, with 14 bases spanning the gap.

This clonotype has only a few counts. The chain links TRBV27 to TRBJ2-7; D is unresolved. V dropped 5 bases and J dropped 4 bases, with 12 bases sitting between them. Germline values: CDR1 MNHEY, CDR2 SMNVEV (reference sequence). This CDR3 spans 13 amino acids. As DNA, the CDR3 is TGTGCCAGCAGTCCTCCACCACCGTACGAGCAGTACTTC. Its translation is CASSPPPPYEQYF.

The V gene is TRBV25-1, the J gene TRBJ1-4; weak D call: TRBD1 (5 bases). The germline V and J ends were trimmed by 2 bases and 11 bases, with 12 bases remaining between them. Per the germline V gene, CDR1 is MGHDK and CDR2 is SYGVNS. The CDR3 contains 13 residues. The CDR3 DNA follows: TGTGCCAGCAGTGAAGGTCCGGGACGTAAACTGTTTTTT. Translated: CASSEGPGRKLFF. Drawing the rest from reference TRBV25-1 and TRBJ1-4, the complete variable domain is EADIYQTPRYLVIGTGKKITLECSQTMGHDKMYWYQQDPGMELHLIHYSYGVNSTEKGDLSSESTVSRIRTEHFPLTLESARPSHTSQYLCASSEGPGRKLFFGSGTQLSVL.

This chain joins TRBV4-1 and TRBJ1-1; D may be TRBD1 (5 bases). The V end was cut by 2 bases, the J end by 4 bases, with 8 bases between. In germline, CDR1 is MGHRA, CDR2 YSYEKL. CDR3 length: 13 amino acids. CDR3: CASSQRGSTEAFF. CDR3 nucleotides: TGCGCCAGCAGCCAACGGGGCTCCACTGAAGCTTTCTTT.

This chain joins TRBV10-2 and TRBJ2-7; possibly TRBD1 for D (5 bases). Germline CDR1 and CDR2: WSHSY and SAAADI. Trimming took 3 bases from V and 1 from J, leaving 7 bases between them. CDR3 size: 13 residues. Here the CDR3 DNA reads TGCGCCAGCAGTGACCAGGGATCCTACGAGCAGTACTTC. It translates to CASSDQGSYEQYF.